This entry lists 12 T cell receptor beta chains sequenced from one sample in a study of blood T cell repertoires in COVID-19. Profiled with immunoSEQ multiplex PCR; TCRdb holds only in-frame clones, not every one. The sample holds about 120,000 clones, roughly 69% seen once. Sequences were obtained from peripheral blood. The receptors stem from a woman in her seventies with acute or convalescent COVID-19.

V is TRBV11-2 and J is TRBJ2-5, with D perhaps matching TRBD1 (6 bases). With 4 bases removed from V and 6 bases from J, the gap between germline ends came to 18 bases. Germline loops: CDR1 SGHAT, CDR2 FQNNGV. The CDR3 loop spans 15 amino acids. CDR3 protein: CASSSTGPSAQTQYF. The CDR3 region has the DNA TGTGCCAGCAGCTCGACAGGCCCCTCGGCCCAGACCCAGTACTTC.

J is TRBJ2-4 and V is TRBV3-1 (or the pseudogene TRBV3-2); TRBD1 might be the D (6 bases). Per the germline V gene, CDR1 is LGHDT and CDR2 is YNNKEL (reference sequence). With 4 bases removed from V and 5 bases from J, the gap between germline ends came to 12 bases. The length of the CDR3 is 14 residues. The DNA of the CDR3 is TGTGCCAGCAGCCCTCAGGGGTCGGAAAACATTCAGTACTTC. Its protein product is CASSPQGSENIQYF.

This chain uses TRBV29-1 with TRBJ1-2; D is possibly TRBD1 (5 bases). Trimming removed 6 bases at V and 5 bases at J, with 13 bases between. Germline V gives CDR1 SQVTM, CDR2 ANQGSEA. The CDR3 covers 12 residues. CDR3 in DNA: TGCAGCGTGAGAACAGGTGATTATGGCTACACCTTC. This translates into CSVRTGDYGYTF.

This clone came up a few times. The genes are TRBV30 and TRBJ1-3; D perhaps matches TRBD1 (6 bases). This CDR3 is 13 amino acids long. Germline V gene data show CDR1 as GTSNPN and CDR2 as SVGIG (reference sequence). Trimming took 8 bases from V and 1 from J, leaving 12 bases between them. CDR3 sequence: CAGTQGSGNTIYF. As DNA, the CDR3 is TGTGCCGGAACACAGGGTTCTGGAAACACCATATATTTT.

J is TRBJ1-1 and V is TRBV7-9; the D is unclear. The CDR3 spans 14 residues. Germline-derived CDR1 and CDR2 are SEHNR and FQNEAQ (reference sequence). The V gene lost 1 base and the J gene lost 0 bases, with 6 bases spanning the gap. The CDR3: CASSLGFMNTEAFF. The CDR3, as DNA: TGTGCCAGCAGCTTAGGTTTCATGAACACTGAAGCTTTCTTT.

The J gene is TRBJ1-2, the V gene TRBV12-3 or TRBV12-4; D is perhaps TRBD1 (5 bases). Trimming shortened V by 8 bases and J by 6 bases, and 16 bases separated the two germline ends. The CDR3 spans 13 residues. In DNA form, the CDR3 reads TGTGCCAGCTGGGGCCGGGGCGGGGATGGCTACACCTTC. Protein sequence: CASWGRGGDGYTF.

CDR3 loop: CASSERPGTVGEKLFF. CDR3 nucleotide sequence: TGTGCCAGCAGCGAGAGGCCCGGGACAGTTGGGGAAAAACTGTTTTTT. The V and J genes are TRBV9 and TRBJ1-4, with 7 bases matching TRBD1. CDR3 length: 16 amino acids. From germline, CDR1 is SGDLS and CDR2 YYNGEE. With 3 bases clipped from V and 8 bases from J, the junction kept 13 bases outside the gene matches.

The chain links TRBV7-3 to TRBJ2-3; a possible D gene is TRBD1 (6 bases). CDR1 is SGHTA and CDR2 is FQGTGA in the germline V gene. The CDR3 sequence is 15 residues long. The V end lost 5 bases, the J end lost 3 bases, and 15 bases lay between the germline ends. CDR3 sequence: CASSPLGGVTDTQYF. The DNA of the CDR3 is TGTGCCAGCAGCCCCTTAGGGGGAGTAACAGATACGCAGTATTTT.

This clone has only a few counts. The chain uses TRBV3-1 (or the pseudogene TRBV3-2) and TRBJ2-7; D may be TRBD2 (5 bases). The CDR3 has 12 amino acids. The ends were cut back, 3 bases at V and 5 bases at J, with 8 bases in the middle. Germline V lookup: CDR1 LGHDT, CDR2 YNNKEL (reference sequence). CDR3 region: CASSHSEDEQYF. In DNA, the CDR3 is TGTGCCAGCAGCCATTCGGAGGACGAGCAGTACTTC.

This chain links TRBV6-5 with TRBJ2-7; tentative D call: TRBD2 (7 bases). This CDR3 is 15 amino acids long. Germline V lookup: CDR1 MNHEY, CDR2 SVGAGI. V lost 4 bases to trimming and J lost 3 bases, with 16 bases between them. The CDR3 loop reads CASSSPRGGFYEQYF. Written as DNA, the CDR3 is TGTGCCAGCAGTTCGCCCCGCGGGGGCTTCTACGAGCAGTACTTC.

This clone was counted between two and nine times. The chain combines TRBV3-1 (or the pseudogene TRBV3-2) with TRBJ1-1, with D tentatively TRBD1 (5 bases). Trimming shortened V by 3 bases and J by 1 base, and 6 bases separated the two germline ends. This CDR3 region has 13 residues. The germline V gene has CDR1 LGHDT and CDR2 YNNKEL (reference sequence). CDR3 DNA sequence: TGTGCCAGCAGCCACGGGGGGAACACTGAAGCTTTCTTT. Translating it yields CASSHGGNTEAFF.

In its sample, this clone was seen once. J is TRBJ2-7 and V is TRBV10-3, with 12 nucleotides matching TRBD2. The CDR3 has 14 residues. Trimming cost V 10 bases and J 4 bases; bases outside gene matches: 8. CDR1 is ENHRY, CDR2 SYGVKD, per germline. CDR3 sequence (DNA): TGTGCCACCTCTAGCGGGGGGGCCGGATACGAGCAGTACTTC. Translating gives CATSSGGAGYEQYF.